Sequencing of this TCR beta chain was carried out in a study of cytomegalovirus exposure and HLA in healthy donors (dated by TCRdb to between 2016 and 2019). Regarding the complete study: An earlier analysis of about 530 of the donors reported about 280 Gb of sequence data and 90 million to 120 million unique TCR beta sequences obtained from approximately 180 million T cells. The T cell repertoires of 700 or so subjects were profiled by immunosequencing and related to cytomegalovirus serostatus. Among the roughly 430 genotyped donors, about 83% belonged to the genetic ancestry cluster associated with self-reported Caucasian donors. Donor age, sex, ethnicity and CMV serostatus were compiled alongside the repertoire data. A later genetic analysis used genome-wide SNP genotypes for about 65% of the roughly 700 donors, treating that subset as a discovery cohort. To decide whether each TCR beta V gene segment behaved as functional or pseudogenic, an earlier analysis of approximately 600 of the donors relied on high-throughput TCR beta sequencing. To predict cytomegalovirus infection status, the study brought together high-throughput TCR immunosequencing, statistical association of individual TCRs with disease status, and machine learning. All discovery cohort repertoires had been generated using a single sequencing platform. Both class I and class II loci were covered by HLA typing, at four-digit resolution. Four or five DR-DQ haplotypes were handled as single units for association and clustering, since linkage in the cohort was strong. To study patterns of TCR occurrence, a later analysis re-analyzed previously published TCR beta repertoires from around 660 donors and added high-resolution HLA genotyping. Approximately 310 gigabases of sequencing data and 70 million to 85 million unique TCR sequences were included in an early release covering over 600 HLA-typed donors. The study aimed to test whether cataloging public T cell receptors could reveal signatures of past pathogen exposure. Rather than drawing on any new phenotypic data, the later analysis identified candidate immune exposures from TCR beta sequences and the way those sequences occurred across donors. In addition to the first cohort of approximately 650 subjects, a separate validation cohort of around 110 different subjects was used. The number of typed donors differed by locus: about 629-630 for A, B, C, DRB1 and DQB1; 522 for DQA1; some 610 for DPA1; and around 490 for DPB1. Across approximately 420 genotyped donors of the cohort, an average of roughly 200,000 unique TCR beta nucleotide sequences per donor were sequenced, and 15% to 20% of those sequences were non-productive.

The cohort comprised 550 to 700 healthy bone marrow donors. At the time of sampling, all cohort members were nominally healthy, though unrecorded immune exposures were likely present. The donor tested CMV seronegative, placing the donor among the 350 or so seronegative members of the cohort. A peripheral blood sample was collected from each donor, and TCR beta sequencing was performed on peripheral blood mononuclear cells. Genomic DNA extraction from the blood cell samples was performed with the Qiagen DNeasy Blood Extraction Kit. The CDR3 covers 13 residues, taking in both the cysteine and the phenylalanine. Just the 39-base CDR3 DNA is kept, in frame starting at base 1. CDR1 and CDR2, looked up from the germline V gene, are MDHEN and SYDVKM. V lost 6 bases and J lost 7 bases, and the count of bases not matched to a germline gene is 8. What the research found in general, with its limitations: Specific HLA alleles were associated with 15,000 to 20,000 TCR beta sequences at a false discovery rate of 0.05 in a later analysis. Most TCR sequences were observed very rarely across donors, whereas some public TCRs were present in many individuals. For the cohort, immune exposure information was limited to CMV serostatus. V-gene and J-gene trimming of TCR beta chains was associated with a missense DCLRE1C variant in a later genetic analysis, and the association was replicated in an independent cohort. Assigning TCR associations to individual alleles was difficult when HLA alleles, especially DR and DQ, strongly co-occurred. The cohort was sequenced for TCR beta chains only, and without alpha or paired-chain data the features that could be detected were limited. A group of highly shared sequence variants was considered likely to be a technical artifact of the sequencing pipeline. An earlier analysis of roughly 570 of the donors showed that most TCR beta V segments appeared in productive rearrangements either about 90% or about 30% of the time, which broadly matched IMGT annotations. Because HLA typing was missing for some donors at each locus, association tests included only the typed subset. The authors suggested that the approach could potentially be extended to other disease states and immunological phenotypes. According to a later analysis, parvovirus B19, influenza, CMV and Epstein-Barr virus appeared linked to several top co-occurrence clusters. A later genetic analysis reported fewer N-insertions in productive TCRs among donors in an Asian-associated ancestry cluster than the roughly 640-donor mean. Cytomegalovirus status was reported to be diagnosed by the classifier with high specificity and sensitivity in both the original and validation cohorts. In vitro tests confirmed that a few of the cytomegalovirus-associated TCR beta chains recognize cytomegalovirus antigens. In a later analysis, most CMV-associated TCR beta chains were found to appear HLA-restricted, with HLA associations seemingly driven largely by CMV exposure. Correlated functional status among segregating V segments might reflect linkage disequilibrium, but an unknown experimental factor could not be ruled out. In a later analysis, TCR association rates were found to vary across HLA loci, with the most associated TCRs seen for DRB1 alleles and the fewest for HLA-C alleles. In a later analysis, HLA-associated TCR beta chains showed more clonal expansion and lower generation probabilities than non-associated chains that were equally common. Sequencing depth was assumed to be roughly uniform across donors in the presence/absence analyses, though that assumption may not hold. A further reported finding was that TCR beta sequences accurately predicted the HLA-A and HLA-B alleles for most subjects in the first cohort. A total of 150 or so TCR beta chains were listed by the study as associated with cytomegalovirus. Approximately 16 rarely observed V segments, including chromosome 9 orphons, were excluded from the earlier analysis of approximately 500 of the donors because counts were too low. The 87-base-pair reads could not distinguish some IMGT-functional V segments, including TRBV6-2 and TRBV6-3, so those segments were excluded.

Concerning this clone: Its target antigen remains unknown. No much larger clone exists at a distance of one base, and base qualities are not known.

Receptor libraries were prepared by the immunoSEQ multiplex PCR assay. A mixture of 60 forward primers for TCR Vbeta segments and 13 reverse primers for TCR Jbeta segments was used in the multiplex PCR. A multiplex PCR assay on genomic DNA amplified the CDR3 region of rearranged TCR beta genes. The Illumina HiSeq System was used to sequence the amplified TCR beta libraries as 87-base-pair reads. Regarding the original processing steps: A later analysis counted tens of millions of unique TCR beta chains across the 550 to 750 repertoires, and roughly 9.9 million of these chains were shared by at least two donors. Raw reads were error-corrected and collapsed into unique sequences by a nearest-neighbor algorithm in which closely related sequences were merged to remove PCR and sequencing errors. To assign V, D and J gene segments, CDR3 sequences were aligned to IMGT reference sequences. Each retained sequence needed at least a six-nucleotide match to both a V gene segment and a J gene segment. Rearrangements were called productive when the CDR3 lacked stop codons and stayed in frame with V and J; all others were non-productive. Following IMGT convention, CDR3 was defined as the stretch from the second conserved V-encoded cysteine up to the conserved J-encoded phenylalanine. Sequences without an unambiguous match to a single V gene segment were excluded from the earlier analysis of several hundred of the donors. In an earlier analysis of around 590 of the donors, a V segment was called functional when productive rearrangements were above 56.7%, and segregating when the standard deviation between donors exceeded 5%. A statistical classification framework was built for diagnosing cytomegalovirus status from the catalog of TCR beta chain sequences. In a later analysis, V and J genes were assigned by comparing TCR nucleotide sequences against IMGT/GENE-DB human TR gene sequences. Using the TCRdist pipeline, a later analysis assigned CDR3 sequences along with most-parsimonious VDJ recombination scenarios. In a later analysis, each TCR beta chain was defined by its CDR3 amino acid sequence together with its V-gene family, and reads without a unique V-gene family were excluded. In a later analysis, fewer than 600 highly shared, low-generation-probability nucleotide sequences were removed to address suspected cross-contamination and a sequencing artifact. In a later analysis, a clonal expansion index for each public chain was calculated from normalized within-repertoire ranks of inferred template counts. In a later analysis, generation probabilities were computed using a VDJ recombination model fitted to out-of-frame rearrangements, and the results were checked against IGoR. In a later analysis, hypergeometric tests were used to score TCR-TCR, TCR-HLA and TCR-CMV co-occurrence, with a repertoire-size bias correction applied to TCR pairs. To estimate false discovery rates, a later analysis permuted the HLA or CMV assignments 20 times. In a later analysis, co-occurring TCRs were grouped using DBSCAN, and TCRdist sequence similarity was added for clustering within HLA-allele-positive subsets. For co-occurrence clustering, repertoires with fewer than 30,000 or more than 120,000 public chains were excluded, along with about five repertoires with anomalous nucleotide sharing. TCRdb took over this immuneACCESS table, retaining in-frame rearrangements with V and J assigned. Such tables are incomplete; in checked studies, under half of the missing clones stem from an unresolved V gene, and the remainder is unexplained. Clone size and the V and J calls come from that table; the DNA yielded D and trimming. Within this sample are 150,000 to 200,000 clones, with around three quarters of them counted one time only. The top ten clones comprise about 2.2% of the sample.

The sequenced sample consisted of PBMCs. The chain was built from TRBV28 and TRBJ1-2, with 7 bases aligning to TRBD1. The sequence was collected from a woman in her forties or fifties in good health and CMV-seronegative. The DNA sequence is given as TGTGCCAGCAGCGACGACAGGGAAGGTGGCTACACCTTC. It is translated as CASSDDREGGYTF.